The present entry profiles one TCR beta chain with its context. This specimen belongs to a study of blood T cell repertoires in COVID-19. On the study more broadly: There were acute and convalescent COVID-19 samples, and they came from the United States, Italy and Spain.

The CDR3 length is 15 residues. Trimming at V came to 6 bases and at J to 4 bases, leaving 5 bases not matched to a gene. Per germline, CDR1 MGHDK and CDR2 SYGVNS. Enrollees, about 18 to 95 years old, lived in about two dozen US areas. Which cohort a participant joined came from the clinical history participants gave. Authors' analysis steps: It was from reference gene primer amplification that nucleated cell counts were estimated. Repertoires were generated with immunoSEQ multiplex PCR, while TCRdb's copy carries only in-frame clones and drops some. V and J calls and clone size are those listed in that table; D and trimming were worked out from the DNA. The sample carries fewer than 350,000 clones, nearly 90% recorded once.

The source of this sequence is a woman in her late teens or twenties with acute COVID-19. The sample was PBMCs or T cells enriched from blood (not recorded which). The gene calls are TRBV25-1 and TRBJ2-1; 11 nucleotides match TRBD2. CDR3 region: CASSAGLAEYNEQFF. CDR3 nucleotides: TGTGCCAGCAGCGCGGGACTAGCGGAATACAATGAGCAGTTCTTC.